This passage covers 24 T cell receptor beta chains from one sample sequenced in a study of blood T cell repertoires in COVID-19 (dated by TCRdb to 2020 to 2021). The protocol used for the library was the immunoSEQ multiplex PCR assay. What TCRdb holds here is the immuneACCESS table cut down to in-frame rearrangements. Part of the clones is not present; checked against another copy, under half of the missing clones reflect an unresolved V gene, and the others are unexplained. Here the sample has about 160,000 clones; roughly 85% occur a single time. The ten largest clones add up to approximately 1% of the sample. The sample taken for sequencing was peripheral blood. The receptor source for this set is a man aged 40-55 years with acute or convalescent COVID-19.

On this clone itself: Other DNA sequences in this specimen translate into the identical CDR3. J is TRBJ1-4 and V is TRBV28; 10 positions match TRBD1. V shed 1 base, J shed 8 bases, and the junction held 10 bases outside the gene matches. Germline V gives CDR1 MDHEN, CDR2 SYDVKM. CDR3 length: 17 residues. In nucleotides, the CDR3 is TGTGCCAGCAGTTTATTGACAGGGGGCGCGATGGGGGAAAAACTGTTTTTT. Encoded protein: CASSLLTGGAMGEKLFF.

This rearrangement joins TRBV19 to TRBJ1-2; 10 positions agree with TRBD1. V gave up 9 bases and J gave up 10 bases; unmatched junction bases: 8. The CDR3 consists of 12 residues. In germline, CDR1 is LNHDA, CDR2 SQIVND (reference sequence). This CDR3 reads CASSRDRGNYTF. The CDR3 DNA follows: TGTGCCAGCTCCCGGGACAGGGGAAACTACACCTTC.

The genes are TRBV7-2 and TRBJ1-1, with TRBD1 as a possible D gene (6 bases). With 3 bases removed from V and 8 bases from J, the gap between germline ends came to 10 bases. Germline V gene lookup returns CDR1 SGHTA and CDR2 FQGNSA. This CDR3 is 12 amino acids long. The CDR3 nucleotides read TGTGCCAGCAGCTTTTACAGGGTCGAAGCTTTCTTT. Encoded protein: CASSFYRVEAFF.

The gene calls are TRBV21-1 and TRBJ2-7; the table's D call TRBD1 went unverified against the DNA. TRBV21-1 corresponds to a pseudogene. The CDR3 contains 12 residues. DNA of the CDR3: TGTGCCAGCAGCGTACCACAGGCAAGGGAGTACTTC. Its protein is CASSVPQAREYF.

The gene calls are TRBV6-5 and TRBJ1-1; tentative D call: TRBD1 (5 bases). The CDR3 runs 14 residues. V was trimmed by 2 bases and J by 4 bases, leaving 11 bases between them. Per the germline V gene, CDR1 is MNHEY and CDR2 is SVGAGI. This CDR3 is CASSYGVGGTEAFF. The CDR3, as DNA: TGTGCCAGCAGTTACGGTGTGGGGGGCACTGAAGCTTTCTTT.

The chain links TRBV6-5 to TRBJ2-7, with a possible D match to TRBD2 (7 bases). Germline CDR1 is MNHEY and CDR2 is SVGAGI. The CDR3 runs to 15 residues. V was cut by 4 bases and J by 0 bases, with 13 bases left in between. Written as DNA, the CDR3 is TGTGCCAGCAGTTCGGAAGGGGGGGGCTCCTACGAGCAGTACTTC. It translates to CASSSEGGGSYEQYF.

The CDR3 nucleotides are TGCGCCAGCAGCCAAGGATTCATAGACACCGGGGAGCTGTTTTTT. This sequence encodes CASSQGFIDTGELFF. The genes are TRBV4-3 and TRBJ2-2; no clear D. Germline V gene lookup returns CDR1 LGHNA and CDR2 YSLEER. This CDR3 has 15 amino acids. V lost 1 base to trimming and J lost 3 bases, with 9 bases between them.

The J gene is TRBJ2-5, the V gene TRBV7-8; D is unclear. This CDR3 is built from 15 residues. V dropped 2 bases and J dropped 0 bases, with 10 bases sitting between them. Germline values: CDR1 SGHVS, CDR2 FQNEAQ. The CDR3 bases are TGTGCCAGCAGCTTAACAACAATGTACCAAGAGACCCAGTACTTC. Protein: CASSLTTMYQETQYF.

CDR3 coding DNA: TGTGCCAGCAGTGACCCCTCGCGAGGGGGCTCCTACGAGCAGTACTTC. This sequence encodes CASSDPSRGGSYEQYF. The chain carries TRBV6-4 and TRBJ2-7, with a tentative D call TRBD1 (6 bases). Per the germline V gene, CDR1 is MRHNA and CDR2 is SNTAGT. This CDR3 is built from 16 residues. Trimming cost V 2 bases and J 0 bases, with 14 bases left between them.

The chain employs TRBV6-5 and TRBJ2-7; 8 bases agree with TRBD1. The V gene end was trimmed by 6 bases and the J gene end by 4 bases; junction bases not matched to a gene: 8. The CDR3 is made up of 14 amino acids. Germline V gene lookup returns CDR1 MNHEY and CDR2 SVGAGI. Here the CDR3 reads CASRGADRGYEQYF. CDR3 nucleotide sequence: TGTGCCAGCAGAGGGGCCGACAGGGGTTACGAGCAGTACTTC.

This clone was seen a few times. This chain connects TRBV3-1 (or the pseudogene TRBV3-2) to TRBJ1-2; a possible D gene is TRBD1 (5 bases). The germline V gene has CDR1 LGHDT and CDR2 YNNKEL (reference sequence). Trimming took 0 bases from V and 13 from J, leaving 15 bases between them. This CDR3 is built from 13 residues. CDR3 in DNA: TGTGCCAGCAGCCAAGATAGGGGTCGAGCCCCCACCTTC. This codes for CASSQDRGRAPTF.

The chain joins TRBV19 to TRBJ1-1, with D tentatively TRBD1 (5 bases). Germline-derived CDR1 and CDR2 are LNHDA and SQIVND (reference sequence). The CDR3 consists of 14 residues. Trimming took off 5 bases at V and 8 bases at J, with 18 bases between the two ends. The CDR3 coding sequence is TGTGCCAGTAGTCCGACATGGGGCGGGATAGAAGCTTTCTTT. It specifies CASSPTWGGIEAFF.

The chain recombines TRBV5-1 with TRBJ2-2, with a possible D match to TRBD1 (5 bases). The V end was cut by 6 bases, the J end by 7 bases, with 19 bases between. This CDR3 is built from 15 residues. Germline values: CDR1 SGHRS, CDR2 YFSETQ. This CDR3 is CASKGQGYAGGELFF. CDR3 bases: TGCGCCAGCAAGGGGCAAGGGTATGCCGGCGGGGAGCTGTTTTTT.

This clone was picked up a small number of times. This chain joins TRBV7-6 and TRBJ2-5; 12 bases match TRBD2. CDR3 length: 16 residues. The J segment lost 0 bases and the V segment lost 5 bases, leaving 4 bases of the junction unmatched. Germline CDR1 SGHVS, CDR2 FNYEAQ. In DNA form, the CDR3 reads TGTGCCAGCAGCCCGACTAGCGGGGGTTACCAAGAGACCCAGTACTTC. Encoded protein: CASSPTSGGYQETQYF.

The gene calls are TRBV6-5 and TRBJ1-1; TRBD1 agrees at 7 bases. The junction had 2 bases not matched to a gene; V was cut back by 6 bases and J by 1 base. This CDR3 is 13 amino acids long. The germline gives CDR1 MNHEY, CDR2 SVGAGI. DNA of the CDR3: TGTGCCAGCAGGGGACAGTGGAACACTGAAGCTTTCTTT. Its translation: CASRGQWNTEAFF.

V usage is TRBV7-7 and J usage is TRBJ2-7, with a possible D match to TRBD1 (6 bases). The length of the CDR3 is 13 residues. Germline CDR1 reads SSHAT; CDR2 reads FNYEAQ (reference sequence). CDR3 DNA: TGTGCTAGCGCCCCACTGGTAGGGGGTGAGCAGTACTTC. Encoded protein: CASAPLVGGEQYF.

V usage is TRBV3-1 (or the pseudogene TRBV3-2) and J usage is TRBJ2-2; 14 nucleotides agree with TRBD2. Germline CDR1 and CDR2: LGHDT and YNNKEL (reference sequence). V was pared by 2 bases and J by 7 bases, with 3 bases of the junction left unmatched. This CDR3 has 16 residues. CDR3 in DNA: TGTGCCAGCAGCCAAAGACTAGCGGGGGGGAGCGGGGAGCTGTTTTTT. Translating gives CASSQRLAGGSGELFF.

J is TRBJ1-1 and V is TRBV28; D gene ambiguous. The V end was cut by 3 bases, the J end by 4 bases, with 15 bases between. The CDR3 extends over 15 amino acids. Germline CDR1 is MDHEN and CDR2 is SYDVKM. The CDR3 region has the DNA TGTGCCAGCAGTTTTAGGTCAACGGGGTGCACTGAAGCTTTCTTT. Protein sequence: CASSFRSTGCTEAFF.

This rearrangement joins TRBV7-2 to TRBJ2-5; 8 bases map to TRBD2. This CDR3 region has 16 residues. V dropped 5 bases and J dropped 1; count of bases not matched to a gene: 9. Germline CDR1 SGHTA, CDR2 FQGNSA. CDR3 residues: CASSEGISGGQETQYF. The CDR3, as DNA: TGTGCCAGCAGCGAAGGAATAAGCGGGGGCCAAGAGACCCAGTACTTC.

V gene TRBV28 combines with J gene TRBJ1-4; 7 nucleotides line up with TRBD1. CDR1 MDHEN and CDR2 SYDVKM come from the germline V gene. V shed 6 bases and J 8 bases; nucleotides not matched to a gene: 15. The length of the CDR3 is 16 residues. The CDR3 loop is CASRTTEGAVLEKLFF. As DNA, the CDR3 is TGTGCCAGCAGAACTACCGAGGGGGCGGTTTTAGAAAAACTGTTTTTT.

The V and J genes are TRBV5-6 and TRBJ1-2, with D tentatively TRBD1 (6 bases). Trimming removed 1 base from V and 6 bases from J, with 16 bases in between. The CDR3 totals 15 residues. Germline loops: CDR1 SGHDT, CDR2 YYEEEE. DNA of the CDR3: TGTGCCAGCAGCTTGACCCCCCGACAGGCCGATGGCTACACCTTC. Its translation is CASSLTPRQADGYTF.

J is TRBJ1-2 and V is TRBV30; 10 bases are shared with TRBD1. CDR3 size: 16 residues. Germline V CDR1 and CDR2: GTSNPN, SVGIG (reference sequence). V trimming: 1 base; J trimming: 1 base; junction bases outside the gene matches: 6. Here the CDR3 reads CAWSALGQGINYGYTF. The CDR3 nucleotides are TGTGCCTGGAGTGCCCTGGGACAGGGGATTAACTATGGCTACACCTTC.

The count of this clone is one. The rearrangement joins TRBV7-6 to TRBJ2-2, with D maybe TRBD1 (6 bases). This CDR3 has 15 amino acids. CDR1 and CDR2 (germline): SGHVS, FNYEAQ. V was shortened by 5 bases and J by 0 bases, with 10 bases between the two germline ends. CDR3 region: CASSPRTANTGELFF. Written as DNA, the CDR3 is TGTGCCAGCAGCCCAAGGACAGCGAACACCGGGGAGCTGTTTTTT. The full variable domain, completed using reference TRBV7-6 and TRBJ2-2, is GAGVSQSPRYKVTKRGQDVALRCDPISGHVSLYWYRQALGQGPEFLTYFNYEAQQDKSGLPNDRFSAERPEGSISTLTIQRTEQRDSAMYRCASSPRTANTGELFFGEGSRLTVL.

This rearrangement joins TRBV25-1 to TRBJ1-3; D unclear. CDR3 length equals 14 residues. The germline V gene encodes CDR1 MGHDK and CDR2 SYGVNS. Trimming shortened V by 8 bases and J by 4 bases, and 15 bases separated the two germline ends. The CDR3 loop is CASWGGSWGNTIYF. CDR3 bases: TGTGCCAGCTGGGGAGGATCCTGGGGAAACACCATATATTTT. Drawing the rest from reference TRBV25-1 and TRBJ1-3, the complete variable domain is EADIYQTPRYLVIGTGKKITLECSQTMGHDKMYWYQQDPGMELHLIHYSYGVNSTEKGDLSSESTVSRIRTEHFPLTLESARPSHTSQYLCASWGGSWGNTIYFGEGSWLTVV.